This is a list of T cell receptor beta chains from one sample in a study of blood T cell repertoires in COVID-19. Using immunoSEQ multiplex PCR, the repertoire was profiled, and TCRdb retains in-frame clones only, with some absent. This repertoire shows about 180,000 clones, about 85% found once; its top ten account for over 7.5%. The sample was peripheral blood. These receptors all stem from a woman aged 80 or over with acute or convalescent COVID-19. Both conserved end residues are part of each CDR3.

J | V | CDR3
TRBJ2-5 | TRBV7-9 | CASSSPSMHQETQYF
TRBJ2-4 | TRBV19 | CASSLGLALSSIAKNIQYF
TRBJ2-3 | TRBV25-1 | CASSVQGTDTQYF
TRBJ2-7 | TRBV11-3 | CASSASPGSYEQYF
TRBJ1-3 | TRBV3-1/TRBV3-2 | CASSQDQGSGNTIYF
TRBJ1-6 | TRBV9 | CASSVVAVRNSPLHF
TRBJ1-2 | TRBV9 | CASSSDPTGSYGYTF
TRBJ2-1 | TRBV18 | CASSPYDSSYNEQFF
TRBJ2-7 | TRBV7-6 | CASSPQGGEQYF
TRBJ2-1 | TRBV5-1 | CASSPRGPSVNEQFF
TRBJ2-7 | TRBV7-8 | CASSLARPGTGFYEQYF
TRBJ1-5 | TRBV27 | CASRIDRDSNQPQHF
TRBJ1-1 | TRBV19 | CASRPNRGGNTEAFF
TRBJ1-4 | TRBV6-5 | CASSRQGTVNEKLFF
TRBJ1-6 | TRBV6-5 | CASSYMADYNSPLHF
TRBJ1-2 | TRBV5-1 | CASQGANYGYTF
TRBJ2-4 | TRBV9 | CASSPEGLAGGGAKNIQYF
TRBJ1-2 | TRBV11-2 | CASSPRGSPPGYTF
TRBJ2-5 | TRBV7-3 | CASSSGGLAETQYF
TRBJ2-5 | TRBV6-2/TRBV6-3 | CASSPVQETQYF
TRBJ1-5 | TRBV20-1 | CSASDPGQGVMPQHF
TRBJ2-2 | TRBV7-7 | CASSRLASGNTGELFF
TRBJ2-7 | TRBV2 | CASRSERGGNYEQYF
TRBJ1-1 | TRBV19 | CASAGGIGGNTEAFF
TRBJ2-1 | TRBV6-5 | CASRKQGIDEQFF
TRBJ2-5 | TRBV20-1 | CSASIQETQYF
TRBJ1-3 | TRBV9 | CASSAMTGVGNTIYF
TRBJ2-7 | TRBV6-1 | CASSEFSPPAGRYF
TRBJ2-2 | TRBV30 | CAWSVHGLHTGELFF
TRBJ2-7 | TRBV9 | CASSQGSGAAYEQYF
TRBJ1-6 | TRBV5-1 | CASSLSGAWDSPLHF
TRBJ1-2 | TRBV5-1 | CASSLDRGMDGYTF
TRBJ2-7 | TRBV5-1 | CASSPQDFDEQYF
TRBJ2-3 | TRBV9 | CASSSLAGGGDTQYF
TRBJ2-3 | TRBV7-9 | CASSLRGEYTDTQYF
TRBJ1-2 | TRBV27 | CASSLWYSYGYTF
TRBJ2-7 | TRBV5-5 | CASSSWTSGTYEQYF
TRBJ1-4 | TRBV2 | CASSPRVANEKLFF
TRBJ1-3 | TRBV4-1 | CASSQDERARFGNTIYF
TRBJ1-5 | TRBV2 | CASSTGTGRLAPQHF
TRBJ1-1 | TRBV2 | CAGYRDTQKNTEAFF
TRBJ2-1 | TRBV21-1 | CASSKNFRGLSYNEQFF
TRBJ2-7 | TRBV19 | CASSIVPQGQVQYF
TRBJ1-1 | TRBV19 | CASSLINPGGPEAFF
TRBJ2-7 | TRBV6-2/TRBV6-3 | CASSPHPVRVGEQYF
TRBJ2-5 | TRBV9 | CASSVGTVQETQYF
TRBJ2-3 | TRBV5-1 | CASSLMLAGGADTQYF
TRBJ2-5 | TRBV10-3 | CAIRAGGPLETQYF
TRBJ2-5 | TRBV6-1 | CASSEAQGSQETQYF
TRBJ2-2 | TRBV6-6 | CASSYQRGDTGELFF
TRBJ1-5 | TRBV6-1 | CASSAVGRGVGQPQHF